These 2 T cell receptor beta chains came from one sample sequenced in a study of vaccination and CD4 T cells after COVID-19. Antigens for these TCRs are unknown. The treatment here: roughly 10-day PBMC culture with coronavirus spike peptide pools or control peptides (ViraFEST assay). Cultured CD4+ T-cell DNA underwent Oncomine TCR Beta short-read sequencing. TCRdb itself ran the PCR reads through MiXCR, one entry per CDR3 protein. Of approximately 15,000 distinct CDR3 sequences listed, around 42% are singletons. The source was CD4+ T cells from blood, cultured in vitro, collected before SARS-CoV-2 vaccination. The receptors shown here come from a human donor who had recovered from COVID-19.

This clonotype was seen only a few times. The chain uses TRBV5-6 and TRBJ2-5, with D possibly being TRBD1 (6 bases). This CDR3 spans 16 amino acids. Trimming left V 4 bases short and J 5 bases short, with 21 bases between. The germline CDR1 and CDR2 sequences are SGHDT and YYEEEE. CDR3 nucleotide sequence: TGTGCCAGCAGCCCACCACCCCAGGGGTCACGGGAGACCCAGTACTTC. This sequence encodes CASSPPPQGSRETQYF.

The V gene is TRBV19, the J gene TRBJ1-5, with D perhaps TRBD1 (5 bases). Germline V CDR1 and CDR2: LNHDA, SQIVND (reference sequence). This CDR3 has 14 residues. V lost 7 bases and J lost 4, with 14 bases in between. In nucleotides, the CDR3 is TGTGCCAGTACCCCGGGACCGATTAATCAGCCCCAGCATTTT. Translation: CASTPGPINQPQHF. The variable domain in full, completed from reference TRBV19 and TRBJ1-5, reads DGGITQSPKYLFRKEGQNVTLSCEQNLNHDAMYWYRQDPGQGLRLIYYSQIVNDFQKGDIAEGYSVSREKKESFPLTVTSAQKNPTAFYLCASTPGPINQPQHFGDGTRLSIL.